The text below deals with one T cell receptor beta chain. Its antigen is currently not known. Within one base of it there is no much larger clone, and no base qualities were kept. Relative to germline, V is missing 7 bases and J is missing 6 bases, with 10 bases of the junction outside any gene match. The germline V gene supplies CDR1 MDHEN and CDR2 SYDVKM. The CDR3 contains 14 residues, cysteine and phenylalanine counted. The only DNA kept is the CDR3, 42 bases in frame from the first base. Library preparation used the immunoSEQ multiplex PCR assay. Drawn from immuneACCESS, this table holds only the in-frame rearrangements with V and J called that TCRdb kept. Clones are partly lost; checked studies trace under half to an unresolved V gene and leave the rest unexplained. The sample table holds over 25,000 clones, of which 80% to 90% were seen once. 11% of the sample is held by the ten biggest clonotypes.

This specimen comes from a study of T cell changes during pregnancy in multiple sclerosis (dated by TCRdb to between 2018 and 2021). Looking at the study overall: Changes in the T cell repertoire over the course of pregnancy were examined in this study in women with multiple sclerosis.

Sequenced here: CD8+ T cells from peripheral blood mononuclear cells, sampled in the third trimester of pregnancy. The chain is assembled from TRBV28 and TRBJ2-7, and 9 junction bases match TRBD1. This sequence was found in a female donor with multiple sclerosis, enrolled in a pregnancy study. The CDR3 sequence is CASIQPGTGSEQYF. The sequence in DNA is TGTGCCAGCATCCAACCCGGGACAGGGTCCGAGCAGTACTTC.